This T cell receptor beta chain emerged from a study of blood T cell repertoires in COVID-19. As for the study in general: The United States, Italy and Spain were the sources of the acute and convalescent COVID-19 samples. T cells, B-cell-depleted T cells, or PBMCs supplied cDNA or gDNA.

Some clones are missing from TCRdb's copy, which holds only in-frame ones; the method was immunoSEQ multiplex PCR. The repertoire holds about 95,000 clones, approximately 80% seen once, with 24% in the top ten. The junction had 8 bases not matched to a gene; V was cut back by 0 bases and J by 2 bases. This CDR3 contains 18 residues. The chain employs TRBV5-7 and TRBJ1-5; the match to TRBD1 covers 10 bases. TRBV5-7 is identified as an open reading frame with a role that is uncertain. Specimen: peripheral blood. The sequence was collected from a human donor in a cohort sampled during active COVID-19. This CDR3 reads CASSLAGTGVTGNQPQHF. The CDR3 bases are TGTGCCAGCAGCTTGGCCGGGACAGGGGTGACGGGCAATCAGCCCCAGCATTTT.